These 9 T cell receptor beta chains were sequenced from one sample in a study of cytomegalovirus exposure and HLA in healthy donors. PCR was performed using 60 Vbeta and 13 Jbeta primers. Sequencing used immunoSEQ multiplex PCR; TCRdb keeps in-frame clones, though not all of them. The sample includes 55,000 or so clones, 65% to 85% seen only once; the top ten take about 1.4%. The sequenced material came from PBMCs. The receptors were sampled from a man aged 25-45 years in good health and CMV-seronegative.

The chain combines TRBV7-2 with TRBJ1-6; TRBD1 matches at 8 bases. The junction had 7 bases not matched to a gene; V was cut back by 2 bases and J by 10 bases. CDR3 length: 15 amino acids. The germline V gene has CDR1 SGHTA and CDR2 FQGNSA. In nucleotides, the CDR3 is TGTGCCAGCAGCTTACAGGGGGCGGCAAGCTCACCCCTCCACTTT. This codes for CASSLQGAASSPLHF.

A word on this clone: The junction differs from germline at one of its ends, possibly a read error. The chain couples TRBV4-1 to TRBJ2-5, with D perhaps TRBD1 (6 bases). CDR3 length: 13 amino acids. Germline V gene data show CDR1 as MGHRA and CDR2 as YSYEKL. In nucleotides, the CDR3 is TGCGCCAGCAGCCAAGGGGGGCCGGAGATCCAGTACTTC. Translated: CASSQGGPEIQYF.

The DNA of the CDR3 is TGTGCCAGCAGCTTCTCAGGGCCGAACACCGGGGAGCTGTTTTTT. This sequence encodes CASSFSGPNTGELFF. The chain couples TRBV7-6 to TRBJ2-2, with D possibly being TRBD1 (5 bases). Germline CDR1 reads SGHVS; CDR2 reads FNYEAQ. V was pared by 3 bases and J by 0 bases, with 8 bases between. The CDR3 is 15 residues long. The variable domain in full, completed from reference TRBV7-6 and TRBJ2-2, reads GAGVSQSPRYKVTKRGQDVALRCDPISGHVSLYWYRQALGQGPEFLTYFNYEAQQDKSGLPNDRFSAERPEGSISTLTIQRTEQRDSAMYRCASSFSGPNTGELFFGEGSRLTVL.

V is TRBV6-6 and J is TRBJ2-5; 8 bases agree with TRBD1. The germline V gene has CDR1 MNHNY and CDR2 SVGAGI (reference sequence). V lost 5 bases and J lost 0; bases outside the gene matches: 5. This CDR3 is built from 15 residues. DNA for the CDR3: TGTGCCAGCAGTCCCCGGGACAGGAACCAAGAGACCCAGTACTTC. It specifies CASSPRDRNQETQYF.

The V gene is TRBV15, the J gene TRBJ1-5; possible D gene TRBD1, 6 bases. CDR3 size: 15 residues. Per germline, CDR1 LNHNV and CDR2 YYDKDF (reference sequence). V lost 2 bases and J 7 bases, leaving 15 bases between the germline ends. The CDR3 sequence: CATSRYGTTGQPQHF. The CDR3 DNA is TGTGCCACCAGCAGATATGGGACAACAGGGCAGCCCCAGCATTTT.

The sample holds one count of this clone. The chain combines TRBV18 with TRBJ1-5; no reliable D call. From germline, CDR1 is KGHSH and CDR2 LQKENI. The CDR3 sequence is 13 residues long. V lost 3 bases and J lost 4, with 7 bases in between. In nucleotides, the CDR3 is TGTGCCAGCTCACCCGGTCCTAATCAGCCCCAGCATTTT. It specifies CASSPGPNQPQHF.

The rearrangement joins TRBV4-2 to TRBJ2-6; tentative D call: TRBD1 (6 bases). This CDR3 has 14 amino acids. In germline, CDR1 is LGHNA, CDR2 YNFKEQ. Trimming took 8 bases from V and 2 from J, leaving 10 bases between them. The CDR3, as DNA: TGTGCCAGCGCGACAGGCCCTGGGGCCAACGTCCTGACTTTC. Translation: CASATGPGANVLTF.

Only one count was recorded for this clone. V is TRBV9 and J is TRBJ2-7, with 11 bases fitting TRBD2. The V gene's germline CDR1 is SGDLS and CDR2 YYNGEE. Losses at the gene ends were 2 bases for V and 2 bases for J; bases not matched to a gene: 6. This CDR3 has 16 residues. CDR3 DNA sequence: TGTGCCAGCAGCGTCGCTAGCGGGGGGATTCCCTACGAGCAGTACTTC. This codes for CASSVASGGIPYEQYF.

This clone occurred a few times. CDR3 nucleotides: TGCGCCAGCAGCAAGGGACAGGGGCCACTGAACACTGAAGCTTTCTTT. This gives the protein CASSKGQGPLNTEAFF. The V gene is TRBV4-1, the J gene TRBJ1-1; the match to TRBD1 covers 10 bases. The CDR3 is 16 amino acids. CDR1 is MGHRA, CDR2 YSYEKL, per germline. Trimming at V came to 5 bases and at J to 0 bases, leaving 6 bases not matched to a gene.